This T cell receptor (beta chain) was profiled in a study of T-cell memory formation after mild COVID-19. Whole-study findings and limits: CD8+ contracting clones occupied EMRA, while CD4+ ones occupied mainly CM and EM. Contracting clones, day 15 to 85, had balanced CD4/CD8, and later expanders favored CD4+. Pre-infection memory contained some responding clones, which suggested that cross-reactive memory had joined.

This clonotype was seen a handful of times. Its antigen is currently unknown. Each CDR3 protein is one row after TCRdb ran MiXCR on the 5' RACE reads. This table has about 180,000 distinct CDR3 sequences, more than 15% appearing once. The germline gives CDR1 LGHDT, CDR2 YNNKEL (reference sequence). J lost 2 bases, V lost 6 bases, and 10 bases had no gene match. The CDR3 totals 16 residues. The receptor comes from an adult woman who had mild COVID-19 (a few samples of this study predate the infection). Cell type and time point are not known. V usage is TRBV3-1 and J usage is TRBJ2-1, with 7 bases fitting TRBD1. Input material: PBMCs or a T cell subset sorted from them (not recorded which). The CDR3 protein is CASSRIDRAAYNEQFF. The DNA of the CDR3 is TGTGCCAGCAGTAGAATCGACAGGGCTGCCTACAATGAGCAGTTCTTC.